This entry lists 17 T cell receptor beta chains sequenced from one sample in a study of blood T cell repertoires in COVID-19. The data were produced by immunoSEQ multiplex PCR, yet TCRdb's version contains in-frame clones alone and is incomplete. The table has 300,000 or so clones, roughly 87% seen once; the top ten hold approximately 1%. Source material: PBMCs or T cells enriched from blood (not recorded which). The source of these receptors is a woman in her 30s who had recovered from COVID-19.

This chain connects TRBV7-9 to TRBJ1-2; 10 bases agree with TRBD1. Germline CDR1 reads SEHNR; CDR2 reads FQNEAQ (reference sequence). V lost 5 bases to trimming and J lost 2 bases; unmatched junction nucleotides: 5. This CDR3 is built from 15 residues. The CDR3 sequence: CASSRKGQGNYGYTF. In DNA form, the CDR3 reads TGTGCCAGCAGCAGAAAGGGACAGGGGAACTATGGCTACACCTTC.

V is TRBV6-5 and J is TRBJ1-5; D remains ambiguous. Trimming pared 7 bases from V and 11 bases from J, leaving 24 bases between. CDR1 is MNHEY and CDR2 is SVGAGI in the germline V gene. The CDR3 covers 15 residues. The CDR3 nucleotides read TGTGCCAGCATACGTGAGCGCTTGCAACACGAGACCCAGCATTTT. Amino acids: CASIRERLQHETQHF.

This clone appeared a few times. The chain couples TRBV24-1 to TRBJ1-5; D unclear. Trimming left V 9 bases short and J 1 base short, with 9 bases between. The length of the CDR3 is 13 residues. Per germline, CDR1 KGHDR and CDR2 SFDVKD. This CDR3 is CATGSGSNQPQHF. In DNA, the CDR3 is TGTGCCACCGGGTCGGGGAGCAATCAGCCCCAGCATTTT.

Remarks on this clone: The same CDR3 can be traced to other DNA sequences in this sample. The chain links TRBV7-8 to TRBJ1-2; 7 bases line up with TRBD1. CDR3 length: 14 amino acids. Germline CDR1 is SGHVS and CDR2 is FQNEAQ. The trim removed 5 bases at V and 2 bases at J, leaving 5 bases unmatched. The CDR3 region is CASSLGQANYGYTF. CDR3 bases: TGTGCCAGCAGCCTTGGACAGGCAAACTATGGCTACACCTTC.

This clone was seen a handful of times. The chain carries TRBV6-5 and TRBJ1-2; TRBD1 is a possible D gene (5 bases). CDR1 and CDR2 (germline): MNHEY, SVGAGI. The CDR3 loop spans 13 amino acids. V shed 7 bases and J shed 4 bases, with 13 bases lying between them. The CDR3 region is CASTGRVGYGYTF. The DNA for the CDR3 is TGTGCCAGCACGGGCAGGGTTGGCTATGGCTACACCTTC.

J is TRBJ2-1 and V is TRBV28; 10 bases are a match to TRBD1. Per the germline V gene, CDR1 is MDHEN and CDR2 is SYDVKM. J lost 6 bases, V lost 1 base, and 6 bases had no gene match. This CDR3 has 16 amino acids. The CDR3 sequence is CASSLFDGTGVNEQFF. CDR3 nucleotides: TGTGCCAGCAGTTTATTTGACGGGACAGGGGTCAATGAGCAGTTCTTC.

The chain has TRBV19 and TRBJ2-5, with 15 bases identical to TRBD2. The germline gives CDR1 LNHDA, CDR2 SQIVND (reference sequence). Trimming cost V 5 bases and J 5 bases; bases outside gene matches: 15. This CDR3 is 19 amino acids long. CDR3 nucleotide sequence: TGTGCCAGTAGTTCATTCACGGGACTAGCGGGGGGCAGGATGGAGACCCAGTACTTC. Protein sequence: CASSSFTGLAGGRMETQYF.

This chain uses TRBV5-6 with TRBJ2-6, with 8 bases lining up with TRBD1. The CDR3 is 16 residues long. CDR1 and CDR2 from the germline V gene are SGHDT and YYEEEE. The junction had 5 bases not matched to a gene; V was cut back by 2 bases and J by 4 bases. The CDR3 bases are TGTGCCAGCAGCTTACAGGGGGTACTGGGGGCCAACGTCCTGACTTTC. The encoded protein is CASSLQGVLGANVLTF.

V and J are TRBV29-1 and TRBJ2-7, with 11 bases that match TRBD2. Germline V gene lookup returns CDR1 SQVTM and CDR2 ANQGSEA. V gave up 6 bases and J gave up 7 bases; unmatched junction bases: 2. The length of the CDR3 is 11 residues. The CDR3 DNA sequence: TGCAGCGTGCGACTAGCGGGGGAGCAGTACTTC. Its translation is CSVRLAGEQYF.

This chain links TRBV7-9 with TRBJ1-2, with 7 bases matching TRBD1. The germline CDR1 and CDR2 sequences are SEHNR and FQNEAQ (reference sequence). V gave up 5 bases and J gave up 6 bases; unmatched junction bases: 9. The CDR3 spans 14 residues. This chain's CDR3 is CASSEDRSVDGYTF. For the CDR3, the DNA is TGTGCCAGCAGCGAGGACAGGTCGGTGGATGGCTACACCTTC.

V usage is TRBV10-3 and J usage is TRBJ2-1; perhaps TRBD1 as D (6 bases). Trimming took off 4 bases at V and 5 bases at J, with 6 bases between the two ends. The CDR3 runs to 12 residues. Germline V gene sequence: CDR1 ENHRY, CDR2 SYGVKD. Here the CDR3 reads CAISGQDNEQFF. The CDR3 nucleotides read TGTGCCATCAGTGGACAGGACAATGAGCAGTTCTTC.

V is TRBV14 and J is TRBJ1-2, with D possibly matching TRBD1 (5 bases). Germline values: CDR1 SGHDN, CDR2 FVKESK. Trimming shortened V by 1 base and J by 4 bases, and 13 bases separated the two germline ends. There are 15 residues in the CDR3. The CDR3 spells CASSQAGAGIYGYTF. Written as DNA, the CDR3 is TGTGCCAGCAGCCAAGCCGGGGCGGGGATCTATGGCTACACCTTC.

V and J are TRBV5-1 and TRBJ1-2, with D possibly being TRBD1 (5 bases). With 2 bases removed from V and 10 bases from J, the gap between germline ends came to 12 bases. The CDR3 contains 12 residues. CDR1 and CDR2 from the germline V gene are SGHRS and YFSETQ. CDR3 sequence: CASSFDSPDYTF. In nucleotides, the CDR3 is TGCGCCAGCAGCTTCGACAGCCCAGACTACACCTTC.

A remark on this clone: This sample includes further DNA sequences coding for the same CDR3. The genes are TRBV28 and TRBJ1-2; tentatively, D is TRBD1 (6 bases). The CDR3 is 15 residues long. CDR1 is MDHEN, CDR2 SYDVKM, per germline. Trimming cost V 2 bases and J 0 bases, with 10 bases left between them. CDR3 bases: TGTGCCAGCAGTTTACTGACAGGTGCTAACTATGGCTACACCTTC. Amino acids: CASSLLTGANYGYTF.

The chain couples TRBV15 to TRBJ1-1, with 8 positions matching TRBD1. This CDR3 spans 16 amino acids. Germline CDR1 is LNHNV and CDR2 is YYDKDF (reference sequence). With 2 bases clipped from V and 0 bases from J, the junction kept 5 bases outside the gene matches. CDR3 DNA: TGTGCCACCAGCAGAAACAGGGGGGCGATGAACACTGAAGCTTTCTTT. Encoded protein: CATSRNRGAMNTEAFF.

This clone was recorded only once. This chain's CDR3 is CAWSAGVDQPQHF. The CDR3 nucleotides read TGTGCCTGGAGTGCCGGGGTGGATCAGCCCCAGCATTTT. This rearrangement joins TRBV30 to TRBJ1-5; the D is unclear. V dropped 1 base and J dropped 5 bases, with 9 bases sitting between them. CDR1 GTSNPN and CDR2 SVGIG come from the germline V gene (reference sequence). The CDR3 loop spans 13 amino acids.

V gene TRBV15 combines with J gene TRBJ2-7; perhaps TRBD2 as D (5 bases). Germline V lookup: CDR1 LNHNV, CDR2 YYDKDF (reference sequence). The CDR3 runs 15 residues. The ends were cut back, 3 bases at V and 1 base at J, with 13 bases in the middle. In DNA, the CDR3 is TGTGCCACCAGCAGGGAGAGGACGGGGTCCTACGAGCAGTACTTC. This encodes CATSRERTGSYEQYF.